Sequencing of this T cell receptor (beta chain) was carried out in a study of type 1 and type 2 diabetes patients. The overall study: Across the study, around 20 million paired-end reads were produced. General study findings and limits: Groups were not age- or gender-matched, which may bias interpretation.

Germline CDR1 is LNHDA and CDR2 is SQIVND (reference sequence). The CDR3 totals 12 residues. Trimming stripped 11 bases from V and 9 bases from J, with 16 bases between. In the case of this clonotype: The antigen remains undetermined.

Genomic DNA was the PCR template. The TCR beta CDR3 region was amplified using 30 forward and 13 reverse primers. TCRdb ran MiXCR on the multiplex PCR reads and lists one entry per CDR3 protein. The sample comprises around 300,000 distinct CDR3 sequences, roughly 44% of which are singletons, and roughly 15% rests with the top ten. V usage is TRBV19 and J usage is TRBJ1-4; D perhaps matches TRBD1 (5 bases). The origin of this receptor is a man between 18 and 35 years old with type 2 diabetes. Sequencing used peripheral blood mononuclear cells (PBMCs). The CDR3 loop is CAWSVEGKKLFF. CDR3 in DNA: TGTGCCTGGAGTGTGGAGGGGAAAAAACTGTTTTTT.